A selection of T cell receptor beta chains follows, all from one sample in a study of identifying expanded T cells in peripheral blood. The assay was immunoSEQ multiplex PCR, and TCRdb's table has in-frame clones only and misses some. The sample lists about 74,000 clones; 84% were seen once. The sequenced material came from blood. The receptors were gathered from a person aged 18 to 75 in good health. CDR3s include the opening cysteine and the closing phenylalanine or tryptophan.

J gene: TRBJ2-5; V gene: TRBV7-2; CDR3 protein: CASSSGPGLGETQYF
J gene: TRBJ2-5; V gene: TRBV6-1; CDR3 protein: CASSWTLQETQYF
J gene: TRBJ1-5; V gene: TRBV6-5; CDR3 protein: CASSTLPLSNQPQHF
J gene: TRBJ1-2; V gene: TRBV11-2; CDR3 protein: CASNTSGQVTKRDYGYTF
J gene: TRBJ2-7; V gene: TRBV10-3; CDR3 protein: CAISETGTLEQYF
J gene: TRBJ2-5; V gene: TRBV19; CDR3 protein: CASSILVGETQYF
J gene: TRBJ2-1; V gene: TRBV7-9; CDR3 protein: CASLQPGQGAINEQFF
J gene: TRBJ2-3; V gene: TRBV5-1; CDR3 protein: CASSLAASGGSSSTDTQYF
J gene: TRBJ1-5; V gene: TRBV28; CDR3 protein: CASSFRQGGNQPQHF
J gene: TRBJ1-2; V gene: TRBV19; CDR3 protein: CASSPLALTDGYTF
J gene: TRBJ2-5; V gene: TRBV9; CDR3 protein: CASSLRGTNQETQYF
J gene: TRBJ1-1; V gene: TRBV29-1; CDR3 protein: CSAVNTEAFF
J gene: TRBJ2-7; V gene: TRBV29-1; CDR3 protein: CSVVGDLSYEQYF
J gene: TRBJ2-2; V gene: TRBV5-8; CDR3 protein: CASSFRLGELFF
J gene: TRBJ2-7; V gene: TRBV10-3; CDR3 protein: CAISESHEQYF
J gene: TRBJ2-2; V gene: TRBV4-3; CDR3 protein: CASSQDGVATGELFF
J gene: TRBJ2-1; V gene: TRBV28; CDR3 protein: CASRTTGLAVAYNEQFF
J gene: TRBJ2-1; V gene: TRBV21-1; CDR3 protein: CASSKSRGLAGGCNEQFF
J gene: TRBJ2-2; V gene: TRBV19; CDR3 protein: CASRRQGSTGELFF
J gene: TRBJ2-3; V gene: TRBV6-4; CDR3 protein: CASSDSSGGSTDTQYF
J gene: TRBJ2-7; V gene: TRBV4-2; CDR3 protein: CASSQEGYEQYF
J gene: TRBJ2-1; V gene: TRBV10-1; CDR3 protein: CASSLKGQGIF
J gene: TRBJ2-7; V gene: TRBV18; CDR3 protein: CASSDGDRVHEQYF
J gene: TRBJ2-5; V gene: TRBV7-3; CDR3 protein: CASSLGPSGGETQYF
J gene: TRBJ2-5; V gene: TRBV6-6; CDR3 protein: CASSYLDRGETQYF
J gene: TRBJ2-5; V gene: TRBV19; CDR3 protein: CASSIRDHGGVRETQYF
J gene: TRBJ1-1; V gene: TRBV10-3; CDR3 protein: CAISESYRDGAEAFF
J gene: TRBJ2-3; V gene: TRBV6-5; CDR3 protein: CASSYSLGSTDTQYF
J gene: TRBJ2-3; V gene: TRBV10-3; CDR3 protein: CAISESLTGSTDTQYF